This entry lists 25 T cell receptor beta chains sequenced from one sample in a study of regulatory T cells in long-lasting Graves disease. To make TCR beta libraries, researchers used iRepertoire HTBI primers and Arm-PCR of CDR3 regions. TCRdb processed the multiplex PCR reads anew with MiXCR; each CDR3 protein has one entry. Of about 540,000 distinct CDR3 sequences in the sample, roughly 14% were seen once. The time point: newly diagnosed GD, antithyroid drugs for less than 3 months. Extracted PBMC RNA gave rise to the TCR library. The sample also formed part of further work on T cells in Graves' hyperthyroidism and ophthalmopathy.

The material was peripheral blood mononuclear cells (PBMCs), obtained at new diagnosis, from a patient treated with antithyroid drugs. The origin of the receptors is a young man with Graves disease.

This clonotype was observed many times. The chain links TRBV5-1 to TRBJ2-3, with D possibly being TRBD1 (5 bases). Trimming cost V 2 bases and J 1 base, with 11 bases left between them. This CDR3 is built from 15 residues. CDR1 is SGHRS and CDR2 is YFSETQ in the germline V gene. CDR3 region: CASSFLRGGTDTQYF. CDR3 DNA sequence: TGCGCCAGCAGCTTTCTAAGGGGCGGCACAGATACGCAGTATTTT.

This chain uses TRBV10-2 with TRBJ2-7; TRBD2 matches 10 bases. Unmatched junction bases numbered 8, after V lost 7 bases and J lost 5 bases. The CDR3 is made up of 14 amino acids. CDR1 and CDR2 from the germline V gene are WSHSY and SAAADI. Here the CDR3 reads CASKPGLASNEQYF. CDR3 nucleotides: TGCGCCAGCAAACCGGGACTAGCGAGCAACGAGCAGTACTTC.

This clonotype has a count of ten or more. The chain carries TRBV27 and TRBJ1-3; unclear D gene. V gave up 3 bases and J gave up 0 bases, with 9 bases separating them. CDR3 length: 15 residues. Germline V gives CDR1 MNHEY, CDR2 SMNVEV (reference sequence). CDR3 residues: CASSFNSRSGNTIYF. The CDR3 bases are TGTGCCAGCAGTTTCAACTCACGCTCTGGAAACACCATATATTTT.

This clonotype was observed many times. The chain links TRBV7-8 to TRBJ2-7; no reliable D call. Germline values: CDR1 SGHVS, CDR2 FQNEAQ. CDR3 length: 14 residues. Trimming took 4 bases from V and 2 from J, leaving 12 bases between them. The DNA of the CDR3 is TGTGCCAGCAGCTCTGGACGGATGGCCTACGAGCAGTACTTC. Its protein is CASSSGRMAYEQYF.

This clonotype was seen repeatedly, ten times or more. This chain connects TRBV9 to TRBJ2-7; the match to TRBD2 covers 11 bases. The CDR3 is 14 residues long. V lost 4 bases, J lost 7 bases, and 7 bases stayed unmatched. Per germline, CDR1 SGDLS and CDR2 YYNGEE. The CDR3 DNA follows: TGTGCCAGCAGCCCCACGACTAGCGGGGCTGAGCAGTACTTC. Its translation: CASSPTTSGAEQYF.

This clonotype is categorized as medium-sized. The V call is TRBV2, the J call TRBJ2-3; D uncertain. Germline CDR1 and CDR2: SNHLY and FYNNEI. V was clipped by 5 bases and J by 3 bases, with 3 bases between them. There are 11 residues in the CDR3. DNA for the CDR3: TGTGCCAGCAGTCAAACAGATACGCAGTATTTT. Translating gives CASSQTDTQYF.

This clonotype was detected many times. The genes are TRBV27 and TRBJ1-1; D gene uncertain. This CDR3 spans 12 amino acids. Germline assignment: CDR1 MNHEY and CDR2 SMNVEV (reference sequence). V dropped 6 bases and J dropped 11 bases, with 16 bases sitting between them. CDR3 sequence reads: CASSSIGGRAFF. The CDR3, as DNA: TGTGCCAGCAGCAGTATAGGCGGAAGGGCTTTCTTT.

This clonotype has more than one count but fewer than ten. The conserved closing phenylalanine or tryptophan is absent in this CDR3, likely reflecting a read error. The genes are TRBV30 and TRBJ1-1; D gene ambiguous. Trimming left V 3 bases short and J 7 bases short, with 21 bases between. CDR1 is GTSNPN, CDR2 SVGIG, per germline (reference sequence). The CDR3 consists of 15 residues. CDR3 bases: TGTGCCTGGAGATTATCTTGGAGGGAAGGTGGTGAAGCTTTCTCT. Its protein is CAWRLSWREGGEAFS.

The chain couples TRBV12-3 or TRBV12-4 to TRBJ1-3, with D possibly matching TRBD1 (6 bases). The CDR3 covers 15 residues. Trimming stripped 6 bases from V and 3 bases from J, with 15 bases between. The DNA for the CDR3 is TGTGCCAGCAGATCAGGGGACCTCGGTGGAAACACCATATATTTT. The encoded protein is CASRSGDLGGNTIYF.

This clonotype was counted a few times. The V and J genes are TRBV7-6 and TRBJ2-1; D is possibly TRBD1 or TRBD2 (6 bases each). Trimming shortened V by 1 base and J by 10 bases, and 14 bases separated the two germline ends. The CDR3 has 14 residues. CDR1 is SGHVS and CDR2 is FNYEAQ in the germline V gene. The CDR3 loop is CASSLEGQRAEQFF. CDR3 nucleotide sequence: TGTGCCAGCAGCTTAGAAGGACAGCGGGCAGAGCAGTTCTTC.

This clonotype was counted ten times or more. The chain employs TRBV6-1 and TRBJ2-3, with 9 bases identical to TRBD2. The V segment lost 1 base and the J segment 7 bases; nucleotides outside the gene matches: 6. CDR1 is MNHNS and CDR2 is SASEGT in the germline V gene. CDR3 length equals 15 residues. The CDR3, as DNA: TGTGCCAGCAGTGAAGAGGTAGCGGGAGTCTATACGCAGTATTTT. Its protein product is CASSEEVAGVYTQYF.

The genes are TRBV24-1 and TRBJ2-3; 14 bases are shared with TRBD2. The germline gives CDR1 KGHDR, CDR2 SFDVKD. The CDR3 length is 18 residues. Losses at the gene ends were 2 bases for V and 6 bases for J; bases not matched to a gene: 9. The CDR3 here is CATSDSPGLAGATDTQYF. The CDR3 DNA follows: TGTGCCACCAGTGATTCCCCGGGACTAGCGGGAGCTACTGATACGCAGTATTTT.

The V and J genes are TRBV6-5 and TRBJ2-2, with TRBD2 matching 8 bases. J lost 1 base, V lost 3 bases, and 1 base had no gene match. Germline V gene sequence: CDR1 MNHEY, CDR2 SVGAGI. The CDR3 totals 15 residues. The CDR3 loop reads CASSYSGMNTGELFF. In DNA, the CDR3 is TGTGCCAGCAGTTATAGCGGGATGAACACCGGGGAGCTGTTTTTT.

This clonotype came up many times. The chain combines TRBV27 with TRBJ1-6; the D gene is possibly TRBD1 (6 bases). Germline loops: CDR1 MNHEY, CDR2 SMNVEV (reference sequence). The CDR3 length is 14 residues. With 4 bases removed from V and 7 bases from J, the gap between germline ends came to 11 bases. The CDR3 DNA follows: TGTGCCAGCAGTTCCACAGGGTGGAATTCACCCCTCCACTTT. Its translation is CASSSTGWNSPLHF.

This clonotype was seen a handful of times. The V and J genes are TRBV27 and TRBJ1-4; the D is unclear. Germline loops: CDR1 MNHEY, CDR2 SMNVEV (reference sequence). V was shortened by 2 bases and J by 8 bases, with 15 bases between the two germline ends. The CDR3 covers 15 residues. This CDR3 reads CASSLGRRVGEKLFF. CDR3 DNA: TGTGCCAGCAGTTTAGGGCGGCGGGTGGGCGAAAAACTGTTTTTT.

This clonotype has ten or more counts. This rearrangement joins TRBV7-3 to TRBJ1-3; D gene unclear. Trimming took 6 bases from V and 4 from J, leaving 10 bases between them. This CDR3 comprises 13 residues. The germline V gene encodes CDR1 SGHTA and CDR2 FQGTGA. The CDR3 region is CASSATGGNTIYF. The CDR3 nucleotides are TGTGCCAGCAGTGCTACGGGGGGAAACACCATATATTTT. The entire variable domain, with the rest obtained from reference TRBV7-3 and TRBJ1-3, is as follows: GAGVSQTPSNKVTEKGKYVELRCDPISGHTALYWYRQSLGQGPEFLIYFQGTGAADDSGLPNDRFFAVRPEGSVSTLKIQRTERGDSAVYLCASSATGGNTIYFGEGSWLTVV.

This clonotype was found once. The chain joins TRBV4-2 to TRBJ1-2, with D unclear. Germline-derived CDR1 and CDR2 are LGHNA and YNFKEQ. V lost 3 bases, J lost 8 bases, and 22 bases lay in between. This CDR3 comprises 16 residues. The CDR3 DNA is TGTGCCAGCAGCCAGGACTTCACGGGTTCGGCGGGAGGCTACACCTTC. Translated, it gives CASSQDFTGSAGGYTF.

This clonotype has a count of ten or more. This chain connects TRBV28 to TRBJ2-7; 8 bases are shared with TRBD1. Germline V lookup: CDR1 MDHEN, CDR2 SYDVKM. Unmatched junction bases numbered 1, after V lost 4 bases and J lost 2 bases. This CDR3 is 13 amino acids long. As DNA, the CDR3 is TGTGCCAGCAGTTGGGACAGGACCTACGAGCAGTACTTC. Translating it yields CASSWDRTYEQYF.

This chain uses TRBV9 with TRBJ2-5; a weak D match, TRBD2 (5 bases). The ends were cut back, 0 bases at V and 5 bases at J, with 11 bases in the middle. CDR1 and CDR2 (germline): SGDLS, YYNGEE. CDR3 length: 14 residues. The CDR3 is CASSVDPGTETQYF. The CDR3 nucleotides are TGTGCCAGCAGCGTAGACCCGGGAACGGAGACCCAGTACTTC.

This clonotype was recorded at least ten times. The chain recombines TRBV7-2 with TRBJ2-7; TRBD2 agrees at 9 bases. Per the germline V gene, CDR1 is SGHTA and CDR2 is FQGNSA. V shed 5 bases, J shed 4 bases, and the junction held 12 bases outside the gene matches. This CDR3 contains 16 residues. The CDR3 reads CASSQKGGLAPYEQYF. CDR3 in DNA: TGTGCCAGCAGCCAAAAAGGGGGACTAGCCCCATACGAGCAGTACTTC.

The table lists this clonotype with many counts. V is TRBV6-2 or TRBV6-3 and J is TRBJ2-2, with a possible D match to TRBD2 (6 bases). The CDR3 contains 14 residues. Trimming left V 7 bases short and J 5 bases short, with 14 bases between. The germline V gene has CDR1 MNHEY and CDR2 SVGEGT. The CDR3 bases are TGTGCCAGCAATTCCCGCCGGGGGACCGGGGAGCTGTTTTTT. It encodes CASNSRRGTGELFF.

V is TRBV11-2 and J is TRBJ1-3, with a weak D call TRBD1 (6 bases). With 5 bases removed from V and 2 bases from J, the gap between germline ends came to 16 bases. The CDR3 contains 16 residues. Germline values: CDR1 SGHAT, CDR2 FQNNGV. The CDR3 spells CASSPRTVGPGNTIYF. The CDR3 DNA is TGTGCCAGCAGCCCCCGGACAGTGGGTCCTGGAAACACCATATATTTT. The whole variable domain, filled in from reference TRBV11-2 and TRBJ1-3, reads EAGVAQSPRYKIIEKRQSVAFWCNPISGHATLYWYQQILGQGPKLLIQFQNNGVVDDSQLPKDRFSAERLKGVDSTLKIQPAKLEDSAVYLCASSPRTVGPGNTIYFGEGSWLTVV.

This clonotype was counted a few times. The chain couples TRBV7-9 to TRBJ1-1, with 8 nucleotides matching TRBD1. J lost 5 bases, V lost 1 base, and 3 bases had no gene match. This CDR3 region has 14 residues. The germline V gene has CDR1 SEHNR and CDR2 FQNEAQ (reference sequence). Here the CDR3 DNA reads TGTGCCAGCAGCTTAGAAACAGGGGGGACTGAAGCTTTCTTT. Its protein product is CASSLETGGTEAFF.

The rearrangement links TRBV7-8 to TRBJ1-1, with D possibly TRBD1 on 6 matching bases. The germline CDR1 and CDR2 sequences are SGHVS and FQNEAQ. V lost 5 bases and J lost 1, with 17 bases in between. The length of the CDR3 is 16 residues. CDR3 bases: TGTGCCAGCAGCCCACGAGCGGACAGCTGGAACACTGAAGCTTTCTTT. This translates into CASSPRADSWNTEAFF.

The gene calls are TRBV20-1 and TRBJ2-7; D remains unclear. In germline, CDR1 is DFQATT, CDR2 SNEGSKA (reference sequence). The germline V and J ends were trimmed by 6 bases and 2 bases, with 17 bases remaining between them. This CDR3 region has 14 residues. The CDR3 protein is CSAPGLEPTYEQYF. In nucleotides, the CDR3 is TGCAGTGCCCCTGGCCTCGAACCAACCTACGAGCAGTACTTC.